This T cell receptor (beta chain) was retrieved from a study of graft-versus-host responses after intestinal transplantation. On the study more broadly: Each patient got anti-thymocyte globulin induction, then tacrolimus and steroids for around three years.

Trimming stripped 7 bases from V and 3 bases from J, with 5 bases between. The CDR3 consists of 11 residues. CDR1 is ENHRY and CDR2 is SYGVKD in the germline V gene. Details on this clone: Its specificity is not known.

Method: immunoSEQ multiplex PCR; TCRdb's copy keeps in-frame clones and lacks some. The sample has 130,000 or so clones; 80% to 95% are singletons. The study's findings and limits: Some GvH clones appeared in ileal mucosa or blood before recipient bone marrow.

The sequences come from unstimulated CD4+ T cells sorted from spleen or lymph node cells, collected before intestinal transplant. The chain joins TRBV10-3 to TRBJ2-3; D uncertain. This TCR derives from a human donor who received an intestinal transplant. CDR3 protein: CAIKGTDTQYF. DNA for the CDR3: TGTGCCATCAAAGGGACAGATACGCAGTATTTT.